The subject of this entry is one T cell receptor (beta chain). Its target is not known. TCRdb's table, derived via immunoSEQ multiplex PCR, lists solely in-frame clones and lacks some. Of about 150,000 clones listed, approximately 87% are singletons. This sample is part of a study of T cell responses to AZD1222 COVID-19 vaccine. Study-wide points: The repertoires were collected only after the peak T cell response. Spike-spanning, vaccine-associated CD4 TCRs were dominant at 160-218 and 743-854. Breadth and depth of Spike-specific TCRs rose after two AZD1222 doses.

The V gene lost 0 bases and the J gene lost 5 bases, with 14 bases spanning the gap. In germline, CDR1 is SGHRS, CDR2 YFSETQ. The CDR3 is 15 residues long. Sequencing used peripheral blood, obtained on day 0 of MenACWY control vaccination. This chain links TRBV5-1 with TRBJ1-2, with D possibly being TRBD1 (5 bases). This sequence originates from an adult in good health. CDR3 sequence (DNA): TGCGCCAGCAGCTTGGGCGGGTTGGGACCGTATGGCTACACCTTC. It yields the protein CASSLGGLGPYGYTF.